The table lists the clone carrying this TCR beta chain with many counts. Its antigen is as yet unknown. These data originate in a study of T cells after posttransplantation cyclophosphamide. Findings of the study overall: TRB overlap between skin or GI tissue T cells and blood was limited.

Treatment was busulfan-fludarabine conditioning, a marrow graft, and cyclophosphamide on days +3 and +4. Libraries were prepared by immunoSEQ multiplex PCR; TCRdb keeps only in-frame clonotypes and omits some of them. This repertoire lists under 25,000 clones without singletons; more than 1.5% sits in the top ten. Trimming took off 6 bases at V and 1 base at J, with 9 bases between the two ends. The CDR3 length is 13 residues. Looked up from germline, CDR1 is ENHRY and CDR2 is SYGVKD. The chain carries TRBV10-3 and TRBJ2-5; D is possibly TRBD2 (6 bases). This sequence originates from a male patient aged 18-29 years who received an allogeneic stem cell transplant from a related donor, was CMV-positive, and had no GVHD. The graft donor may have contributed some T cells. Material: PBMCs, obtained after allogeneic stem cell transplant with posttransplant cyclophosphamide. The CDR3 protein is CAIRGDSQETQYF. The CDR3 coding sequence is TGTGCCATCAGGGGGGACTCCCAAGAGACCCAGTACTTC.